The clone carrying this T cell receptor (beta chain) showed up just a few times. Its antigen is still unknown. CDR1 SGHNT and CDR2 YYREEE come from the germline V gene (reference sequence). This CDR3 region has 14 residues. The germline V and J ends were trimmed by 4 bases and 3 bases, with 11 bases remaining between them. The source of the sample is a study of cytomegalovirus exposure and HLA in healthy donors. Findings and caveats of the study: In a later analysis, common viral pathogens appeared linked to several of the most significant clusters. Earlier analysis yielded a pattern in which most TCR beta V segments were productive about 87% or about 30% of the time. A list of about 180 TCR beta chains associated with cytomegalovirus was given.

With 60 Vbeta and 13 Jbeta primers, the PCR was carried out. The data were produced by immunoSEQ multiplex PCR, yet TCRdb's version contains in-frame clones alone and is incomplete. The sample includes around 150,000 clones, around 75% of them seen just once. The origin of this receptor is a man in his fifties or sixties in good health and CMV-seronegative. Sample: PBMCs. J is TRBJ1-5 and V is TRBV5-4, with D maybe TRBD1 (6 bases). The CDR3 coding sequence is TGTGCCAGCAGCCTACAGGGAAACAATCAGCCCCAGCATTTT. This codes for CASSLQGNNQPQHF.